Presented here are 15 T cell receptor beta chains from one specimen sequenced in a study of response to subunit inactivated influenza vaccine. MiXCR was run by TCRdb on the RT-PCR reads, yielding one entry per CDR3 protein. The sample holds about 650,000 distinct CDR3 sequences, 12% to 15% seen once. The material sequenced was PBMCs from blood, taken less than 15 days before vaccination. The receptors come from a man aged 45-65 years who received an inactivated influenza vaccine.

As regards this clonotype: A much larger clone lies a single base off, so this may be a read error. This CDR3 reads CSASGRLAVSTDTQYF. The CDR3 DNA reads as TGCAGTGCTAGTGGTAGACTAGCGGTGAGCACAGATACGCAGTATTTT. This chain uses TRBV20-1 with TRBJ2-3; 9 bases align to TRBD2. There are 16 residues in the CDR3. The J segment lost 0 bases and the V segment lost 3 bases, leaving 7 bases of the junction unmatched. Germline-derived CDR1 and CDR2 are DFQATT and SNEGSKA (reference sequence).

CDR3 DNA: TGCAGTGCTGAACTCGGTGGCACAGATACGCAGTATTTT. Its translation: CSAELGGTDTQYF. The chain joins TRBV20-1 to TRBJ2-3; D remains unclear. Germline V lookup: CDR1 DFQATT, CDR2 SNEGSKA (reference sequence). The CDR3 consists of 13 residues. V gave up 5 bases and J gave up 1 base, with 10 bases separating them.

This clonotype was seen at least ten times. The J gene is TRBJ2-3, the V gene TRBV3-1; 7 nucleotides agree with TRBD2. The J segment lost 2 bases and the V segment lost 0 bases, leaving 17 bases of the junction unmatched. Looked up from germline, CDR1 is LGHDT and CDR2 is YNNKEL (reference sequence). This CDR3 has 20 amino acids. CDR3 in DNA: TGTGCCAGCAGCCAAGATTCCCATTTTCGCCGGAGCGGGGTCACAGATACGCAGTATTTT. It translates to CASSQDSHFRRSGVTDTQYF.

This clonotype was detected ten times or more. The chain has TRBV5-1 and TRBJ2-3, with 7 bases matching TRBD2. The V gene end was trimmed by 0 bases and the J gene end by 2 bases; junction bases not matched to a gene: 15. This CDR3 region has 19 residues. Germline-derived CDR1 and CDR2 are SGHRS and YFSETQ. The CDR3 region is CASSLDITWASGNTDTQYF. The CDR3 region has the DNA TGCGCCAGCAGCTTGGACATTACCTGGGCTAGCGGAAACACAGATACGCAGTATTTT.

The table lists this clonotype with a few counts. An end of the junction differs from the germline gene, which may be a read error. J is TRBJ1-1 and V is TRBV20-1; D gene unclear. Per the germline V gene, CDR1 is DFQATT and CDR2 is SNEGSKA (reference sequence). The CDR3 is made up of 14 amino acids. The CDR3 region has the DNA TGCAGTGCCAGAGGCCTAGGGCTTAACACTGAAGCTTTCTTT. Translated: CSARGLGLNTEAFF.

CDR3 sequence: CSARDGTEPTYEQYF. DNA of the CDR3: TGCAGTGCTAGAGACGGGACAGAGCCCACCTACGAGCAGTACTTC. This rearrangement joins TRBV20-1 to TRBJ2-7; 7 positions agree with TRBD1. The CDR3 extends over 15 amino acids. Trimming at V came to 0 bases and at J to 2 bases, leaving 7 bases not matched to a gene. Germline V gene sequence: CDR1 DFQATT, CDR2 SNEGSKA (reference sequence).

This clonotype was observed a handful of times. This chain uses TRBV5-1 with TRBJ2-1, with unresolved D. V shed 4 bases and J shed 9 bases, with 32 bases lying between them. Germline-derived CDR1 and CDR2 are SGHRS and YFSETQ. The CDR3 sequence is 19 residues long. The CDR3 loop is CASSLRTSVSFSQSGEQFF. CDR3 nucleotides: TGCGCCAGCAGCCTCCGGACCTCTGTCAGTTTTTCCCAATCTGGTGAGCAGTTCTTC.

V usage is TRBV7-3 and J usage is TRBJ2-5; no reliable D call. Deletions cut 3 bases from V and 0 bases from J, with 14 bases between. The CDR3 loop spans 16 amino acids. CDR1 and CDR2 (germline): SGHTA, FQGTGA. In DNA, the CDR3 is TGTGCCAGCAGCTTCCGCCCAACAGCTAACCAAGAGACCCAGTACTTC. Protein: CASSFRPTANQETQYF. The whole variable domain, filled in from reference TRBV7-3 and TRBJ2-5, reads GAGVSQTPSNKVTEKGKYVELRCDPISGHTALYWYRQSLGQGPEFLIYFQGTGAADDSGLPNDRFFAVRPEGSVSTLKIQRTERGDSAVYLCASSFRPTANQETQYFGPGTRLLVL.

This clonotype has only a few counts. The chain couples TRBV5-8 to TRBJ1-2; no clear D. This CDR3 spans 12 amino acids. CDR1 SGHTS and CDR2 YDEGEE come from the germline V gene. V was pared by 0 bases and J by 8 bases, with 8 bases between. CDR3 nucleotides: TGTGCCAGCAGCTTGGCCCATGAAGGCTACACCTTC. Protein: CASSLAHEGYTF.

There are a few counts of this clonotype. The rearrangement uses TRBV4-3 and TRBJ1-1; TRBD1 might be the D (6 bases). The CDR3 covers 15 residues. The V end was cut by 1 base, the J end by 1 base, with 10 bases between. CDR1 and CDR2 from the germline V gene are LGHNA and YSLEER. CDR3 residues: CASSQVWTANTEAFF. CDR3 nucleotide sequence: TGCGCCAGCAGCCAAGTGTGGACAGCGAACACTGAAGCTTTCTTT.

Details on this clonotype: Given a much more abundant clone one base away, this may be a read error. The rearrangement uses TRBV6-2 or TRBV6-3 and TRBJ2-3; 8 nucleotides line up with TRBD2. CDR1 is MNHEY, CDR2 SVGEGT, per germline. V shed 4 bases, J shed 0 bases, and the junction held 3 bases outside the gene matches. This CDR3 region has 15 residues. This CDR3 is CASSLLAESTDTQYF. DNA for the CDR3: TGTGCCAGCAGTTTACTAGCGGAGAGCACAGATACGCAGTATTTT.

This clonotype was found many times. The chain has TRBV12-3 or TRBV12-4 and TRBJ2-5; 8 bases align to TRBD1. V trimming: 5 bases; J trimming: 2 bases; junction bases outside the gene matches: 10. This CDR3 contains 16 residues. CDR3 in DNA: TGTGCCAGCAGTGAATATTTTACAGGGGGGCAAGAGACCCAGTACTTC. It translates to CASSEYFTGGQETQYF.

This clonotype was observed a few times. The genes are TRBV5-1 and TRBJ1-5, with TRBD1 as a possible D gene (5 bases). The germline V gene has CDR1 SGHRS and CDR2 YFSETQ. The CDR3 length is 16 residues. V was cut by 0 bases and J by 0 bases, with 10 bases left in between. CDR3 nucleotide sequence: TGCGCCAGCAGCTTGGGACAGCCGTATAGCAATCAGCCCCAGCATTTT. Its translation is CASSLGQPYSNQPQHF.

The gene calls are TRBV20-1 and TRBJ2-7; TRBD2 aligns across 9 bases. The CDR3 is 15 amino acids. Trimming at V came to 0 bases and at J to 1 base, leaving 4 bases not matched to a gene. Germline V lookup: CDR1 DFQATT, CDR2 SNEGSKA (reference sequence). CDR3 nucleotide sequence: TGCAGTGCTAGAGATATAGCGGGGGCTTCCTACGAGCAGTACTTC. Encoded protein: CSARDIAGASYEQYF.

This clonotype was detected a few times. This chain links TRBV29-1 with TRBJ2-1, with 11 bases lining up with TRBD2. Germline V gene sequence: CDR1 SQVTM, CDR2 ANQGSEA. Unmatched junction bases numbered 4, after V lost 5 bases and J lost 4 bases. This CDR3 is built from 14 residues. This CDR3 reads CSVTGTSGYNEQFF. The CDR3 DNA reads TGCAGCGTTACCGGGACTAGCGGATACAATGAGCAGTTCTTC.